This record concerns one T cell receptor beta chain sequence. The antigen remains unidentified. The data derive from a study of cytomegalovirus exposure and HLA in healthy donors. Findings of the study overall: Indistinguishable V segments such as TRBV6-2 and TRBV6-3 were excluded. TCR beta V- and J-gene trimming, according to a later analysis, was linked to a missense DCLRE1C variant.

This CDR3 spans 14 amino acids. Germline V CDR1 and CDR2: GTSNPN, SVGIG (reference sequence). V was cut by 5 bases and J by 0 bases, with 10 bases left in between. Primers: 60 Vbeta forward and 13 Jbeta reverse. TCRdb's table, derived via immunoSEQ multiplex PCR, lists solely in-frame clones and lacks some. The sample shows approximately 170,000 clones, roughly 80% of them seen only once. This TCR derives from a man aged 50 to 60 in good health and CMV-seropositive. The rearrangement joins TRBV30 to TRBJ1-4; a weak D match, TRBD1 (5 bases). Sequenced sample: PBMCs. CDR3 protein: CAWSKTATNEKLFF. The CDR3 DNA is TGTGCCTGGTCGAAGACAGCAACTAATGAAAAACTGTTTTTT.